This TCR beta chain comes out of a study of tumor-infiltrating lymphocytes in localized non-small cell lung cancer. Turning to the study itself: Each patient gave resected tumor and non-adjacent uninvolved lung tissue. Overall study findings and caveats: Available tissue quantity limited TCR sequencing to a patient subset. T-cell fraction did not differ between immunotypes IM1 and IM2.

Unmatched junction bases numbered 6, after V lost 1 base and J lost 15 bases. The CDR3 covers 12 residues. Germline-derived CDR1 and CDR2 are SGHAT and FQNNGV. Concerning this clone itself: Antigen: not known.

Data came from immunoSEQ multiplex PCR; TCRdb stores just in-frame clones and leaves some out. This sample carries about 9,200 clones, around 80% of them seen once, and the ten largest clones take approximately 9.8%. The sequence was collected from a human donor with non-small cell lung cancer. The V and J genes are TRBV11-2 and TRBJ2-1; 7 nucleotides align to TRBD2. The sample was uninvolved lung tissue not adjacent to the tumor. CDR3 region: CASSLGGGEMFF. In nucleotides, the CDR3 is TGTGCCAGCAGCTTAGGGGGGGGAGAGATGTTCTTC.